A selection of T cell receptor beta chains follows, all from one sample in a study of OX40 agonist ivuxolimab in advanced cancers. Generated by immunoSEQ multiplex PCR, the TCRdb table keeps only in-frame clones and is missing some. The sample includes approximately 73,000 clones, roughly 85% seen only once; the top ten take approximately 2.8%. The material was CD4+ or CD8+ T cells sorted from blood, obtained in a trial of the OX40 agonist ivuxolimab. The receptors shown here come from an adult with an advanced solid tumor such as melanoma, head and neck, liver or kidney cancer. Each CDR3 is given with its conserved first and last residue. The D gene is left open where the match is weak. Clone sizes are given selectively: once, few, many, or a class where the clone is expanded.

>TRBJ1-5|TRBV7-2|few|-
CASSATGSPNQPQHF
TGTGCCAGCAGCGCCACAGGGTCCCCAAATCAGCCCCAGCATTTT
>TRBJ2-2|TRBV27|-|TRBD2
CASMITSGPGELFF
TGTGCCAGCATGATAACTAGCGGTCCTGGGGAGCTGTTTTTT
>TRBJ1-6|TRBV28|few|-
CASSFGRAGGPLHF
TGTGCCAGCAGTTTCGGCAGGGCGGGGGGACCCCTCCACTTT
>TRBJ2-3|TRBV4-3|-|TRBD1
CASSWTGSDTQYF
TGCGCCAGCAGCTGGACAGGGTCAGATACGCAGTATTTT
>TRBJ1-5|TRBV19|-|-
CASDKRAGDQPQHF
TGTGCCAGTGATAAGAGGGCAGGGGATCAGCCCCAGCATTTT
>TRBJ2-5|TRBV6-5|few|-
CASSYSTMGYGETQYF
TGTGCCAGCAGTTACTCGACGATGGGATATGGAGAGACCCAGTACTTC
>TRBJ2-7|TRBV6-1|-|-
CASSEFTTPYEQYF
TGTGCCAGCAGTGAATTCACTACCCCCTACGAGCAGTACTTC
>TRBJ2-5|TRBV10-1|-|-
CASSDPSGIQETQYF
TGCGCCAGCAGTGACCCCTCGGGGATTCAAGAGACCCAGTACTTC
>TRBJ1-1|TRBV2|-|-
CASSESGFAFF
TGTGCCAGCAGTGAAAGCGGGTTTGCTTTCTTT
>TRBJ1-6|TRBV28|-|-
CASMRSGSSPLHF
TGTGCCAGCATGAGGTCCGGTAGTTCACCCCTCCACTTT
>TRBJ2-2|TRBV5-6|-|-
CASSPLGDTGELFF
TGTGCCAGCAGCCCTCTAGGGGACACCGGGGAGCTGTTTTTT
>TRBJ1-4|TRBV4-3|-|-
CASSQGRGTGREKLFF
TGCGCCAGCAGCCAAGGTCGGGGGACCGGACGAGAAAAACTGTTTTTT
>TRBJ2-7|TRBV19|-|-
CASSMNRDFDEQYF
TGTGCCAGTAGTATGAATAGGGACTTCGACGAGCAGTACTTC
>TRBJ2-5|TRBV7-2|few|TRBD1
CASTRGQGFGAQETQYF
TGTGCCAGCACCCGAGGACAGGGGTTCGGGGCCCAAGAGACCCAGTACTTC